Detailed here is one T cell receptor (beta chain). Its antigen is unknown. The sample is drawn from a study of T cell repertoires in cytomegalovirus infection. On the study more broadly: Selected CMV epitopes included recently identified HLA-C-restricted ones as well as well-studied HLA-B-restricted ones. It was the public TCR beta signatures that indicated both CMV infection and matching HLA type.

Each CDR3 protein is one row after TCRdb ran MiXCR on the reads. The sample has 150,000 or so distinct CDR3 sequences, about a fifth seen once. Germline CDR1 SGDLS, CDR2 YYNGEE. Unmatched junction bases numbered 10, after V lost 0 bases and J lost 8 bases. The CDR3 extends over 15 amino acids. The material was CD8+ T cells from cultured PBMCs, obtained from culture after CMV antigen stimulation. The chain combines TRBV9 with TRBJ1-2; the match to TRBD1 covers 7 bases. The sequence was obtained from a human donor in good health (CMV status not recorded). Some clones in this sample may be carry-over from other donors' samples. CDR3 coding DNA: TGTGCCAGCAGCGTAGACACAGGGGTATCGAGCGGCTACACCTTC. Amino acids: CASSVDTGVSSGYTF.